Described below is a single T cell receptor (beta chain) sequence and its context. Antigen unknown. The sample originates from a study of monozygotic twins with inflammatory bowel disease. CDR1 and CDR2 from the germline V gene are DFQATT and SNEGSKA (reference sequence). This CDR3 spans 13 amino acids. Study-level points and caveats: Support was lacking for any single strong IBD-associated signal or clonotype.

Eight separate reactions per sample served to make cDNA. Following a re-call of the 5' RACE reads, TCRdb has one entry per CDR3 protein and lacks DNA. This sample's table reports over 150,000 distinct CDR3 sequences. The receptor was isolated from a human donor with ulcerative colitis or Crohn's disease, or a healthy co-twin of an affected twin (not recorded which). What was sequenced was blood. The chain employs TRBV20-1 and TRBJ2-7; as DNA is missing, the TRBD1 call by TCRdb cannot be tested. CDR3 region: CSARQGSSYEQYF.